This T cell receptor beta chain was recovered during a study of shared clonotypes between healthy human individuals. CD45RO-negative, CCR7-positively selected cells formed the naive CD8 fraction, excluding terminally differentiated effector memory CD45RA+ cells. From germline, CDR1 is MNHEY and CDR2 SMNVEV (reference sequence). V lost 6 bases and J lost 0, with 15 bases in between. This CDR3 has 15 amino acids. Profiling relied on immunoSEQ multiplex PCR, and the TCRdb table lists in-frame clones only, not all of them. Here the sample spans about 2.1 million clones, roughly 95% being singletons. Sequencing was carried out using naive CD8+ T cells from PBMCs. This clonotype was sampled from a man aged 18 to 29 in good health. Some clones in this sample may be carry-over from other donors' samples. This chain joins TRBV27 and TRBJ2-7, with a tentative D call TRBD1 (6 bases). In DNA, the CDR3 is TGTGCCAGCAGGCTAAGGGGGACCAACTCCTACGAGCAGTACTTC. The encoded protein is CASRLRGTNSYEQYF.